Sequencing of this TCR beta chain was carried out in a study of cytomegalovirus exposure and HLA in healthy donors. The overall study: Most donors, approximately 82% of over 300 genotyped, fell in the Caucasian-associated ancestry cluster. Findings and limits, study-wide: Clonal expansion, a later analysis showed, was greater in HLA-associated TCR beta chains than in equally common others.

The PCR ran on 60 Vbeta and 13 Jbeta primers. Clones were sequenced by immunoSEQ multiplex PCR, and TCRdb holds only the in-frame ones, with some missing. The sample contains 100,000 to 150,000 clones, roughly 82% of which appear only once. To note about this clone: The antigen is undetermined.

Sequenced: PBMCs. The sequence came from a boy aged 5-17 years in good health and CMV-seronegative.

The CDR3 loop is CALAGYGEQFF. The CDR3 nucleotides are TGTGCCTTGGCCGGGTACGGTGAGCAGTTCTTC. The V gene is TRBV30, the J gene TRBJ2-1; D is ambiguous. Germline CDR1 is GTSNPN and CDR2 is SVGIG (reference sequence). Trimming removed 7 bases from V and 9 bases from J, with 13 bases in between. This CDR3 comprises 11 residues.